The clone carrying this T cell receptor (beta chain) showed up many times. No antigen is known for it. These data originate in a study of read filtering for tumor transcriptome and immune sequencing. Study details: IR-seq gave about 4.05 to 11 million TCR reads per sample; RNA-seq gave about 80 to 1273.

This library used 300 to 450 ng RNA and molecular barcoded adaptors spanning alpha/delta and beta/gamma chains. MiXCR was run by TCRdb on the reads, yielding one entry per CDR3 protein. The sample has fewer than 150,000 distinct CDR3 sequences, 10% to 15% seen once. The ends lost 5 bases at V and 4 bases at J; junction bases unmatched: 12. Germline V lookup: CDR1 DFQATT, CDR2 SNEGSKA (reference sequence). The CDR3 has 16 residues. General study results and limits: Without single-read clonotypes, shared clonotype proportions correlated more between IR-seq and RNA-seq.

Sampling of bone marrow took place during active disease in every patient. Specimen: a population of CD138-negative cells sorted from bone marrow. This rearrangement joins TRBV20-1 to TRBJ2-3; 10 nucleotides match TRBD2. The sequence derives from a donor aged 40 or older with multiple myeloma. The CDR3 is CSAPAPSGSGADTQYF. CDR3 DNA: TGCAGTGCTCCGGCCCCTAGCGGGAGTGGTGCAGATACGCAGTATTTT.